This TCR beta chain was recovered during a study of early T cells in non-severe SARS-CoV-2 infection. Of note for this clonotype: Antigen unknown.

Each cDNA molecule carried a unique molecular identifier. TCRdb reprocessed the 5' RACE reads via MiXCR and lists one record per CDR3 protein. The table includes fewer than 25,000 distinct CDR3 sequences, around 4.8% detected once. Overall study results and limits: Anti-spike CD8 responses were favored in VDJdb matching, and private and CD4 specificities were missed.

The CDR3 loop spans 14 amino acids. The V segment lost 5 bases and the J segment 6 bases; nucleotides outside the gene matches: 3. In germline, CDR1 is SGHNT, CDR2 YYREEE (reference sequence). The source material was whole blood. V is TRBV5-4 and J is TRBJ1-6, with 9 bases lining up with TRBD1. The clonotype comes from an adult who was a healthcare worker with PCR-confirmed SARS-CoV-2 infection or an uninfected control (not recorded which). CDR3 in amino acids: CASSLQGANSPLHF. CDR3 nucleotides: TGTGCCAGCAGTTTACAGGGGGCTAATTCACCCCTCCACTTT.